This TCR beta chain was captured by sequencing in a study of shared clonotypes between healthy human individuals. About this clone: Its target is unknown.

CDR3 length: 16 residues. CDR1 is SGHRS and CDR2 is YFSETQ in the germline V gene. The V and J ends lost 0 bases and 7 bases, in that order; junction bases with no gene match: 8. Study-wide results and limits: Naive CD4 clonotype sharing across four donors was 4.5% to 6%.

For every subset, genomic DNA was evenly distributed across several immunoSEQ plates. The method was immunoSEQ multiplex PCR; TCRdb's version includes in-frame clones alone and lacks a portion of them. The table lists over a million clones, roughly 96% of them singletons. This clonotype originated in a man aged 25 to 40 in good health. Material: naive CD4+ T cells sorted from blood. As for subset: CD45RA+ positively selected. This chain connects TRBV5-1 to TRBJ2-1; 9 bases match TRBD1. The CDR3 region is CASSLASGTGWNEQFF. The CDR3 bases are TGCGCCAGCAGCTTGGCCTCCGGGACAGGGTGGAATGAGCAGTTCTTC.